The entry below describes one T cell receptor beta chain. Its target is not known. These data come from a study of TIL therapy for anti-PD-1-resistant metastatic lung cancer. General observations from the study: Many TIL product clones were absent from baseline tumor, suggesting clonal contraction. Treatment-naive, never-smoker and oncogene-addicted patients were overrepresented in this highly selected cohort.

The CDR3 totals 13 residues. V dropped 5 bases and J dropped 4 bases, with 11 bases sitting between them. Regarding time point: pre-treatment sample, taken before nivolumab and TIL therapy. Most excised metastases sampled were pleural nodules or supraclavicular lymph nodes. The immunoSEQ assay was v3. Libraries were sequenced to 2 million to 2.5 million read pairs (survey) or roughly 4.5-6 million (deep). TCRdb keeps only in-frame clones here, not all; method: immunoSEQ multiplex PCR. This sample has approximately 92,000 clones, with approximately 65% found just once. The input for sequencing was tumor tissue, taken at baseline. The gene calls are TRBV12-3 or TRBV12-4 and TRBJ2-5; D gene ambiguous. This TCR was recovered from a person between 25 and 79 years old with non-small cell lung cancer. CDR3 in amino acids: CASSPPGVETQYF. The CDR3 DNA sequence: TGTGCCAGCAGTCCGCCTGGGGTAGAGACCCAGTACTTC.